This TCR beta chain originates from a study of blood T cell repertoires in COVID-19. Background on the study: The analysed material was cDNA or gDNA that came from T cells, B-cell-depleted T cells, or PBMCs.

CDR3 length: 14 amino acids. Between the trimmed V and J ends, which lost 6 bases and 3 bases, there was a span of 15 bases. Looked up from germline, CDR1 is MNHEY and CDR2 is SVGEGT. Using immunoSEQ multiplex PCR, the repertoire was profiled, and TCRdb retains in-frame clones only, with some absent. The sample has about 81,000 clones; about nine tenths are singletons. This clone was counted a few times. This sequence originates from a man aged 65-85 years with active or convalescent COVID-19. This rearrangement joins TRBV6-2 or TRBV6-3 to TRBJ2-7; D may be TRBD1 (6 bases). Sequenced sample: peripheral blood. The DNA for the CDR3 is TGTGCCAGCAGCCCGCCAGGGGCCCACTACGAGCAGTACTTC. This gives the protein CASSPPGAHYEQYF.